Each of the 20 T cell receptor beta chains below was sequenced from the same sample in a study of blood T cells in healthy people across ages. The use of a sample-barcoded 5' primer and a J-beta primer mix characterized a second PCR of roughly 7 to 11 cycles. TCRdb called the 5' RACE reads again in MiXCR, with one record for every CDR3 protein. The repertoire consists of roughly 800,000 distinct CDR3 sequences, with more than 45% occurring once and the leading ten covering roughly 22%. The sequencing input was blood. All receptors derive from a man aged 25-45 years in good health.

The chain carries TRBV10-3 and TRBJ2-5, with D perhaps matching TRBD2 (6 bases). The CDR3 extends over 13 amino acids. V shed 6 bases and J shed 11 bases, with 19 bases lying between them. CDR1 is ENHRY, CDR2 SYGVKD, per germline. Here the CDR3 reads CAIRAKEGDEQYF. In nucleotides, the CDR3 is TGTGCCATCAGAGCAAAGGAGGGCGATGAGCAGTACTTC.

The CDR3 sequence: CASGLGYEQYF. The DNA of the CDR3 is TGTGCTAGTGGTTTGGGTTACGAGCAGTACTTC. The rearrangement joins TRBV12-5 to TRBJ2-7, with D hard to call. V dropped 1 base and J dropped 4 bases, with 2 bases sitting between them. CDR1 is LGHNT and CDR2 is FRNRAP in the germline V gene. This CDR3 has 11 residues.

This CDR3 is CASRLGRSNQPQHF. DNA of the CDR3: TGTGCCAGCAGACTGGGACGCAGCAATCAGCCCCAGCATTTT. The chain combines TRBV12-3 or TRBV12-4 with TRBJ1-5; a weak D match, TRBD1 (5 bases). V was pared by 6 bases and J by 1 base, with 10 bases between. The CDR3 extends over 14 amino acids.

This clonotype appeared a few times. J is TRBJ2-3 and V is TRBV6-5; maybe TRBD2 (5 bases). Trimming shortened V by 4 bases and J by 4 bases, and 9 bases separated the two germline ends. CDR1 and CDR2 from the germline V gene are MNHEY and SVGAGI. CDR3 length equals 13 residues. In DNA, the CDR3 is TGTGCCAGCAGTTCCACTAGAGCAGATACGCAGTATTTT. Translating it yields CASSSTRADTQYF.

The J gene is TRBJ2-4, the V gene TRBV5-1; D gene ambiguous. Germline assignment: CDR1 SGHRS and CDR2 YFSETQ. The CDR3 sequence is 15 residues long. V was trimmed by 2 bases and J by 12 bases, leaving 21 bases between them. The CDR3 DNA is TGCGCCAGCAGCTTTGGGTCAGAACGAAGCTCCCCTCAGTACTTC. It is translated as CASSFGSERSSPQYF. Full variable domain (outside the CDR3, taken from reference TRBV5-1 and TRBJ2-4): KAGVTQTPRYLIKTRGQQVTLSCSPISGHRSVSWYQQTPGQGLQFLFEYFSETQRNKGNFPGRFSGRQFSNSRSEMNVSTLELGDSALYLCASSFGSERSSPQYFGAGTRLSVL.

DNA for the CDR3: TGTGCCAGCAGCTTGGTGCAGACTAGCGGGGCGTCCTACGAGCAGTACTTC. Translation: CASSLVQTSGASYEQYF. V is TRBV5-8 and J is TRBJ2-7, with 11 nucleotides matching TRBD2. In germline, CDR1 is SGHTS, CDR2 YDEGEE. CDR3 size: 17 residues. J was trimmed by 1 base and V by 0 bases; bases with no gene match: 6.

This clonotype was counted a few times. The chain has TRBV28 and TRBJ2-3; possible D gene TRBD1, 5 bases. The CDR3 has 16 amino acids. Trimming shortened V by 6 bases and J by 2 bases, and 18 bases separated the two germline ends. The germline gives CDR1 MDHEN, CDR2 SYDVKM. CDR3 DNA sequence: TGTGCCAGCAGGCCCCTGGACATGGAGTTCACAGATACGCAGTATTTT. This codes for CASRPLDMEFTDTQYF.

In this sample, this clonotype turned up a few times. This chain links TRBV20-1 with TRBJ2-4; D unresolved. The end of the DNA aligns better with TRBJ2-7, so the J call may be wrong. This CDR3 has 12 amino acids. From germline, CDR1 is DFQATT and CDR2 SNEGSKA (reference sequence). Written as DNA, the CDR3 is TGCAGTGCAGTGACACTCCGCTACGAGCAGTACTTC. It codes for CSAVTLRYEQYF.

V usage is TRBV20-1 and J usage is TRBJ2-7; D gene ambiguous. Germline CDR1 reads DFQATT; CDR2 reads SNEGSKA (reference sequence). The V gene lost 1 base and the J gene lost 6 bases, with 10 bases spanning the gap. CDR3 length: 12 amino acids. This CDR3 reads CSARGIWGEQYF. CDR3 in DNA: TGCAGTGCTAGAGGAATATGGGGCGAGCAGTACTTC.

In its sample, this clonotype was seen a few times. The rearrangement links TRBV29-1 to TRBJ1-2; perhaps TRBD1 as D (5 bases). CDR3 length equals 11 residues. V was pared by 6 bases and J by 3 bases, with 8 bases between. Per the germline V gene, CDR1 is SQVTM and CDR2 is ANQGSEA. DNA for the CDR3: TGCAGCGTGTCGGGGGACTATGGCTACACCTTC. It specifies CSVSGDYGYTF.

This clonotype came up once. J is TRBJ2-7 and V is TRBV20-1, with D perhaps matching TRBD2 (6 bases). This CDR3 region has 13 residues. Germline V gene sequence: CDR1 DFQATT, CDR2 SNEGSKA (reference sequence). CDR3 sequence: CSGNPNGGYEQYF. The CDR3 DNA reads TGCAGCGGTAACCCTAACGGGGGCTACGAGCAGTACTTC.

At least ten counts were recorded for this clonotype. The rearrangement links TRBV11-2 to TRBJ2-1, with 7 bases aligning to TRBD2. V gave up 2 bases and J gave up 15 bases; unmatched junction bases: 13. The CDR3 is made up of 14 amino acids. CDR1 is SGHAT, CDR2 FQNNGV, per germline. The DNA for the CDR3 is TGTGCCAGCAGCTTATCCGGGACTACCCTAGGCAGGTTCTTC. This sequence encodes CASSLSGTTLGRFF.

This clonotype was counted once. V gene TRBV10-3 combines with J gene TRBJ1-6; D not resolved. Deletions cut 6 bases from V and 8 bases from J, with 14 bases between. Germline CDR1 is ENHRY and CDR2 is SYGVKD. This CDR3 has 14 residues. CDR3 bases: TGTGCCATCAGCTTGAGGGAGGAGGATTCACCCCTCCACTTT. Amino acid sequence: CAISLREEDSPLHF.

This clonotype was observed a few times. This chain joins TRBV29-1 and TRBJ2-3; no definite D call. The CDR3 consists of 12 residues. Trimming pared 7 bases from V and 3 bases from J, leaving 11 bases between. Germline assignment: CDR1 SQVTM and CDR2 ANQGSEA. The chain's CDR3 is CSASLWTDTQYF. The CDR3 DNA sequence: TGCAGCGCTTCGCTCTGGACAGATACGCAGTATTTT.

The chain is built from TRBV4-2 and TRBJ2-1, with a weak D call TRBD2 (5 bases). The germline V and J ends were trimmed by 4 bases and 6 bases, with 13 bases remaining between them. Per germline, CDR1 LGHNA and CDR2 YNFKEQ. CDR3 size: 14 residues. The CDR3 nucleotides are TGTGCCAGCAGCCCAACGGGAACCCCCAATGAGCAGTTCTTC. As protein: CASSPTGTPNEQFF.

The chain recombines TRBV6-5 with TRBJ1-1, with D maybe TRBD1 (5 bases). The V and J ends lost 5 bases and 7 bases respectively, with 17 bases between them. Per germline, CDR1 MNHEY and CDR2 SVGAGI. CDR3 length: 14 amino acids. CDR3 sequence reads: CASSRWGGVGEAFF. The CDR3 nucleotides are TGTGCCAGCAGTCGATGGGGGGGAGTTGGTGAAGCTTTCTTT.

The chain uses TRBV20-1 and TRBJ2-1; perhaps TRBD2 as D (7 bases). Germline V gene sequence: CDR1 DFQATT, CDR2 SNEGSKA (reference sequence). The CDR3 has 18 residues. The germline V and J ends were trimmed by 2 bases and 7 bases, with 27 bases remaining between them. For the CDR3, the DNA is TGCAGTGCTAGAAGATTTGCGGGGGCGTCCGATATTTATAATGAGCAGTTCTTC. Its protein product is CSARRFAGASDIYNEQFF.

The V gene is TRBV9, the J gene TRBJ2-5, with D possibly being TRBD2 (6 bases). TRBJ2-7 explains the end of the DNA better; the J call may be wrong. This CDR3 is 15 amino acids long. The germline V gene encodes CDR1 SGDLS and CDR2 YYNGEE. DNA for the CDR3: TGTGCCAGCAAACGGGACTTACAAGTTTCCGGCGAGCAGTACTTC. It encodes CASKRDLQVSGEQYF.

V usage is TRBV12-3 or TRBV12-4 and J usage is TRBJ2-7; perhaps TRBD2 as D (6 bases). Deletions cut 6 bases from V and 2 bases from J, with 17 bases between. The CDR3 contains 15 residues. This CDR3 is CASRPSAGTTYEQYF. CDR3 DNA: TGTGCCAGCAGACCCTCCGCGGGGACGACCTACGAGCAGTACTTC.

The CDR3 loop reads CSATPGLAPTEQFF. The CDR3 DNA reads TGCAGTGCTACCCCGGGACTAGCCCCGACAGAGCAGTTCTTC. The rearrangement uses TRBV20-1 and TRBJ2-1; 9 nucleotides align to TRBD2. CDR3 length equals 14 residues. V gave up 4 bases and J gave up 10 bases; unmatched junction bases: 11. Germline V gives CDR1 DFQATT, CDR2 SNEGSKA (reference sequence).